The entry below describes one T cell receptor beta chain. Its antigen is not identified. The sample comes from a study of cytomegalovirus exposure and HLA in healthy donors. Study-wide results and caveats: V- and J-gene trimming of TCR beta was linked (in a later analysis) to a missense DCLRE1C variant. Later analysis reportedly placed an Asian-associated ancestry cluster below the roughly 700-donor mean in N-insertions. In vitro work confirmed that three CMV-associated chains recognize CMV antigens.

Amplification used 60 Vbeta primers and 13 Jbeta primers. Data came from immunoSEQ multiplex PCR; TCRdb stores just in-frame clones and leaves some out. The sample totals roughly 140,000 clones. Germline trimming cut 3 bases from V and 2 bases from J; bases unmatched to any gene: 16. The V gene's germline CDR1 is SGHDT and CDR2 YYEEEE. The CDR3 totals 19 residues. Sequencing used PBMCs. The TCR originated in a man aged 35 to 55 in good health and CMV-seronegative. This rearrangement joins TRBV5-6 to TRBJ1-5, with 8 bases aligning to TRBD1. CDR3 sequence: CASSSWTGKGRPGNQPQHF. CDR3 in DNA: TGTGCCAGCAGCTCGTGGACAGGGAAGGGGCGTCCCGGCAATCAGCCCCAGCATTTT.